This T cell receptor (beta chain) was sequenced during a study of blood T cells in healthy people across ages. All donors came from Russia, were Caucasian and healthy, and spanned ages roughly 6 to 100. Germline V CDR1 and CDR2: LGHNA, YSLEER. This CDR3 contains 18 residues. Germline trimming cut 0 bases from V and 5 bases from J; bases unmatched to any gene: 8. This clonotype was detected once. The target antigen is unknown. The use of a sample-barcoded 5' primer and a J-beta primer mix characterized a second PCR of about 7 to 12 cycles. A template-switch adaptor with 12 random nucleotides tagged each cDNA molecule. TCRdb reanalysed the 5' RACE reads using MiXCR and keeps one entry per CDR3 protein. The repertoire includes 1.2 million to 1.5 million distinct CDR3 sequences, approximately 59% of them detected once, and about 6.3% sits in the top ten. Whole-study findings and limits: When set beside aged donors, long-lived donors presented more naive CD4+ cells and higher diversity.

Sequenced: blood. This receptor was obtained from a man aged 18 to 35 in good health. The chain has TRBV4-3 and TRBJ2-1; 12 nucleotides align to TRBD2. Here the CDR3 DNA reads TGCGCCAGCAGCCAAGATTCCCCCGGACTAGCGGGGAACAATGAGCAGTTCTTC. Its protein product is CASSQDSPGLAGNNEQFF.